The entry below gives a single TCR beta chain sequence along with its context. The germline V gene has CDR1 LGHNA and CDR2 YNFKEQ. The length of the CDR3 is 14 residues. Trimming removed 4 bases at V and 5 bases at J, with 12 bases between. The sample belongs to a study of OX40 agonist ivuxolimab in advanced cancers. Autoimmune disease history or systemic immunosuppression barred patients. Repertoires were generated with immunoSEQ multiplex PCR, while TCRdb's copy carries only in-frame clones and drops some. The sample yields about 77,000 clones, roughly nine tenths seen once. This TCR was recovered from an adult with an advanced solid tumor such as melanoma, head and neck, liver or kidney cancer. The V and J genes are TRBV4-2 and TRBJ1-5, with D hard to call. This specimen was CD4+ or CD8+ T cells sorted from blood, taken in a trial of the OX40 agonist ivuxolimab. In nucleotides, the CDR3 is TGTGCCAGCAGCCTCGATATTGGGGATCAGCCCCAGCATTTT. Translated: CASSLDIGDQPQHF.